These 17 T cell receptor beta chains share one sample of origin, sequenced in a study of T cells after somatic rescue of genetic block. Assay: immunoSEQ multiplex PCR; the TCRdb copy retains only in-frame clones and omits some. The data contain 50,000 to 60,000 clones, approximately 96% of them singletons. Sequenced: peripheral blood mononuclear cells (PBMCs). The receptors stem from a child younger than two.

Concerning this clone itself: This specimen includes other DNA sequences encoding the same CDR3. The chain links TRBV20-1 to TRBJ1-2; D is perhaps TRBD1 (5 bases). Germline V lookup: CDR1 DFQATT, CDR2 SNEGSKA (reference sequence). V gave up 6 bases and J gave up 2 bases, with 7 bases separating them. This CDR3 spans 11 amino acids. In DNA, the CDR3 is TGCAGTGCCCGGGACAACTATGGCTACACCTTC. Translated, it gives CSARDNYGYTF.

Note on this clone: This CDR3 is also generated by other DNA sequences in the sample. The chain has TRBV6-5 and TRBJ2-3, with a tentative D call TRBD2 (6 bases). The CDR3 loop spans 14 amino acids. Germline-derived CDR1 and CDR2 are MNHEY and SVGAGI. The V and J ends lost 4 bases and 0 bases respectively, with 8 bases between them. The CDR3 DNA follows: TGTGCCAGCAGTTCGAGCGGGAGCACAGATACGCAGTATTTT. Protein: CASSSSGSTDTQYF.

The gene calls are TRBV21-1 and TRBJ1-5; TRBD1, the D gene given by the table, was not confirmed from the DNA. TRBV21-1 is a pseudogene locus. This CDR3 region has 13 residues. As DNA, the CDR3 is TGTGCCAGAGGACAGGGTGGCAATCAGCCCCAGCATTTT. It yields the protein CARGQGGNQPQHF.

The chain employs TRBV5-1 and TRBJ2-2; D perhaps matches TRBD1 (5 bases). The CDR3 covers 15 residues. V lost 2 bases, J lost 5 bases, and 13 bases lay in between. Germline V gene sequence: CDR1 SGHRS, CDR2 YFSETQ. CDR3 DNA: TGCGCCAGCAGCTTCGGCAGGGAAGGGACCGGGGAGCTGTTTTTT. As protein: CASSFGREGTGELFF.

CDR3 amino acids: CAISRLTGELFF. In DNA, the CDR3 is TGTGCCATCAGCCGACTGACCGGGGAGCTGTTTTTT. The gene calls are TRBV10-3 and TRBJ2-2; no firm D call. V lost 6 bases to trimming and J lost 5 bases, with 7 bases between them. CDR3 length equals 12 residues. CDR1 ENHRY and CDR2 SYGVKD come from the germline V gene.

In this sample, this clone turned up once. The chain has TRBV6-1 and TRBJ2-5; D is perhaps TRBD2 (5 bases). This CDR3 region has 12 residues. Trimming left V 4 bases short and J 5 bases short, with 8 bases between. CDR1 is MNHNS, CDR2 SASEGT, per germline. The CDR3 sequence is CASSASLETQYF. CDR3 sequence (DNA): TGTGCCAGCAGTGCTAGCCTGGAGACCCAGTACTTC.

Here the CDR3 reads CASSLAWGALDTQYF. DNA for the CDR3: TGTGCCAGCAGCTTGGCCTGGGGAGCCCTAGATACGCAGTATTTT. The gene calls are TRBV5-4 and TRBJ2-3; possibly TRBD2 for D (5 bases). V dropped 0 bases and J dropped 5 bases, with 13 bases sitting between them. This CDR3 spans 15 amino acids. Germline CDR1 and CDR2: SGHNT and YYREEE (reference sequence).

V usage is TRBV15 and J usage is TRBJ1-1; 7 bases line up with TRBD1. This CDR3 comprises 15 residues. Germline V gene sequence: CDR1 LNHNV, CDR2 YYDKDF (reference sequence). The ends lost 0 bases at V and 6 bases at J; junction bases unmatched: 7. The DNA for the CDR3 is TGTGCCACCAGCAGAGATGACAGGGTTTCATCTGAAGCTTTCTTT. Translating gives CATSRDDRVSSEAFF.

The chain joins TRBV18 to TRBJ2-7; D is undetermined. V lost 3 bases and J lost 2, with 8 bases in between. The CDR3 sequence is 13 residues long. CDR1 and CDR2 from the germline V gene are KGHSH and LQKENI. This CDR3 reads CASSPLDTYEQYF. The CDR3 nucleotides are TGTGCCAGCTCACCCCTTGACACCTACGAGCAGTACTTC.

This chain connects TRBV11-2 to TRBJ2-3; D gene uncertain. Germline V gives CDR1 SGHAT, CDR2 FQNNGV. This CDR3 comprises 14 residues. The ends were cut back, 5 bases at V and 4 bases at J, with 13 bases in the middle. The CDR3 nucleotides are TGTGCCAGCAGCCCCGTCGGGTTCCCAGATACGCAGTATTTT. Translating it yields CASSPVGFPDTQYF.

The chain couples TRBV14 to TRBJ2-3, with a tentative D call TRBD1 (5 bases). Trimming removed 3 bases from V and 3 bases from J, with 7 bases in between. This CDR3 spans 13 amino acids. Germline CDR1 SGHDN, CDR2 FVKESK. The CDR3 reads CASSHRDTDTQYF. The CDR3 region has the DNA TGTGCCAGCAGCCACAGGGATACAGATACGCAGTATTTT.

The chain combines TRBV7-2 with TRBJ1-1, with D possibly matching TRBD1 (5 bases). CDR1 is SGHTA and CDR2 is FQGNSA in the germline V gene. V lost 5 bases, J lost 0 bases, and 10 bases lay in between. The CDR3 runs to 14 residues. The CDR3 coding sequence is TGTGCCAGCAGCCCGGGACGCATGAACACTGAAGCTTTCTTT. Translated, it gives CASSPGRMNTEAFF.

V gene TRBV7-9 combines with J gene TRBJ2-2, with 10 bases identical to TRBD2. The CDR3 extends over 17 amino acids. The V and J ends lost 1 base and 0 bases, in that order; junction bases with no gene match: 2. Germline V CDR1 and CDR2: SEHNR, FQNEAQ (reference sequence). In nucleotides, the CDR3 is TGTGCCAGCAGCTTAGGGACTAGCGGTTCGAACACCGGGGAGCTGTTTTTT. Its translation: CASSLGTSGSNTGELFF.

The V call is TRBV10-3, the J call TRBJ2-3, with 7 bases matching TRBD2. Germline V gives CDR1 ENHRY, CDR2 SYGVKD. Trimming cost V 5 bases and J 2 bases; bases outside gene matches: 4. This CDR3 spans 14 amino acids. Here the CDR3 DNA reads TGTGCCATCAGTCGCGGGAGAGACACAGATACGCAGTATTTT. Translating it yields CAISRGRDTDTQYF.

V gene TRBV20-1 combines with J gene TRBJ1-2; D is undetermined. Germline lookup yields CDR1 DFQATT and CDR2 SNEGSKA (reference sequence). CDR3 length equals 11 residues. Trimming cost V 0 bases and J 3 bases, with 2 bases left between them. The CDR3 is CSARDHYGYTF. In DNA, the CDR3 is TGCAGTGCTAGAGATCACTATGGCTACACCTTC.

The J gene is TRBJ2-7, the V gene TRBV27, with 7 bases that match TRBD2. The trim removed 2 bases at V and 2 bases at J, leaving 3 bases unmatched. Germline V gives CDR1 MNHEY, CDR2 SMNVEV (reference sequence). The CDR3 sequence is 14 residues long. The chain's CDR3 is CASSLGGGTYEQYF. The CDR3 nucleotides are TGTGCCAGCAGTTTAGGCGGGGGTACCTACGAGCAGTACTTC.

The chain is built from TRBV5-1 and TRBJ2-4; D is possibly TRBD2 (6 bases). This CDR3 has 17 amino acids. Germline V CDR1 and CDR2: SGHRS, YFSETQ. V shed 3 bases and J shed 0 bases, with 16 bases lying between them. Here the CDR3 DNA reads TGCGCCAGCAGCTGGGAGCTAGCGACCAAAGCCAAAAACATTCAGTACTTC. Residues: CASSWELATKAKNIQYF.